These 9 T cell receptor beta chains originate from one sample sequenced in a study of T cells after yellow fever vaccination. TCRdb used MiXCR to reprocess the 5' RACE reads, holding one entry per CDR3 protein. Of about 320,000 distinct CDR3 sequences in the sample, about 10% were seen once. Sequencing used CD4+ T cells sorted from PBMCs, obtained 45 days after the yellow fever booster vaccination. Every receptor here comes from a man younger than 35 who received the YFV17D yellow fever vaccine.

The chain combines TRBV18 with TRBJ1-2; 9 nucleotides match TRBD1. Germline V gene data show CDR1 as KGHSH and CDR2 as LQKENI. This CDR3 is 18 amino acids long. The trim removed 1 base at V and 0 bases at J, leaving 9 bases unmatched. CDR3 sequence: CASSPRLGQGIPNYGYTF. The CDR3 DNA follows: TGTGCCAGCTCACCACGACTTGGACAGGGGATCCCTAACTATGGCTACACCTTC.

This clonotype has at least ten counts. This chain joins TRBV9 and TRBJ2-3; TRBD2 matches at 10 bases. With V trimmed by 0 bases and J by 2 bases, 9 bases remained unmatched. Looked up from germline, CDR1 is SGDLS and CDR2 is YYNGEE. This CDR3 comprises 18 residues. In DNA form, the CDR3 reads TGTGCCAGCAGCGTAGCCTCTGGGCTAGCGGGGGTCACAGATACGCAGTATTTT. This encodes CASSVASGLAGVTDTQYF.

J is TRBJ2-7 and V is TRBV7-3; D is possibly TRBD2 (6 bases). V was trimmed by 5 bases and J by 5 bases, leaving 13 bases between them. CDR1 is SGHTA and CDR2 is FQGTGA in the germline V gene. The CDR3 is 13 residues long. The CDR3 spells CASSPSGGNEQYF. The CDR3 coding sequence is TGTGCCAGCAGCCCATCCGGGGGTAACGAGCAGTACTTC.

The chain links TRBV5-1 to TRBJ2-5; 8 bases are a match to TRBD1. This CDR3 region has 14 residues. J was trimmed by 3 bases and V by 7 bases; bases with no gene match: 8. Germline CDR1 reads SGHRS; CDR2 reads YFSETQ. The CDR3 loop reads CASSGQAWEETQYF. The CDR3 DNA reads TGCGCCAGCTCGGGACAGGCATGGGAAGAGACCCAGTACTTC.

This clonotype was recorded many times. The chain links TRBV20-1 to TRBJ2-5, with TRBD1 matching over 7 bases. This CDR3 has 15 residues. V lost 6 bases and J lost 5; bases outside the gene matches: 15. The germline V gene has CDR1 DFQATT and CDR2 SNEGSKA (reference sequence). CDR3 nucleotides: TGCAGTGCGCCGCAATTCGGGACAGTAGGGGAGACCCAGTACTTC. This sequence encodes CSAPQFGTVGETQYF.

This clonotype was found a few times. The CDR3 DNA follows: TGTGCCAGCAGCTTGTGGGACAGCGAGACCCAGTACTTC. Amino acids: CASSLWDSETQYF. The V call is TRBV5-4, the J call TRBJ2-5; 7 bases line up with TRBD1. V lost 1 base and J lost 5; bases outside the gene matches: 2. This CDR3 region has 13 residues. The germline V gene encodes CDR1 SGHNT and CDR2 YYREEE (reference sequence).

CDR3 residues: CASSLVAGGASTEAFF. Here the CDR3 DNA reads TGCGCCAGCAGCTTGGTGGCAGGGGGCGCTAGCACTGAAGCTTTCTTT. The V gene is TRBV5-1, the J gene TRBJ1-1, with TRBD1 matching 8 bases. CDR3 length: 16 amino acids. Germline lookup yields CDR1 SGHRS and CDR2 YFSETQ. Trimming at V came to 0 bases and at J to 4 bases, leaving 8 bases not matched to a gene.

In its sample, this clonotype was seen many times. The chain couples TRBV12-3 or TRBV12-4 to TRBJ1-5; D remains ambiguous. Trimming shortened V by 7 bases and J by 2 bases, and 12 bases separated the two germline ends. CDR3 length equals 14 residues. CDR3 nucleotide sequence: TGTGCCAGCACTCTGTCTTTGGGCAATCAGCCCCAGCATTTT. It encodes CASTLSLGNQPQHF.

This clonotype was counted many times. This sequence joins TRBV29-1 and TRBJ2-5; a weak D match, TRBD1 (6 bases). V lost 6 bases, J lost 1 base, and 12 bases lay in between. The CDR3 runs to 13 residues. CDR1 and CDR2 from the germline V gene are SQVTM and ANQGSEA. DNA for the CDR3: TGCAGCGTCAAACAGGGTCCCCAAGAGACCCAGTACTTC. It codes for CSVKQGPQETQYF.